This entry concerns a single T cell receptor (beta chain). The data were obtained in a study of blood T cell repertoires in COVID-19. Study details: Samples representing acute and convalescent COVID-19 were sourced from the United States, Italy and Spain. T cells, B-cell-depleted T cells, or PBMCs provided the cDNA or gDNA that served as material.

V was cut by 2 bases and J by 3 bases, with 10 bases left in between. The CDR3 runs 14 residues. The germline V gene encodes CDR1 LNHDA and CDR2 SQIVND (reference sequence). Profiling relied on immunoSEQ multiplex PCR, and the TCRdb table lists in-frame clones only, not all of them. The sample holds about 88,000 clones, around 90% seen once. Sequences were obtained from peripheral blood. This sequence was found in a man between 18 and 35 years old with COVID-19, enrolled during active disease. The chain couples TRBV19 to TRBJ2-5, with TRBD1 as a possible D gene (5 bases). Written as DNA, the CDR3 is TGTGCCAGTAGTATACAGGGCACCAAAGAGACCCAGTACTTC. Residues: CASSIQGTKETQYF.